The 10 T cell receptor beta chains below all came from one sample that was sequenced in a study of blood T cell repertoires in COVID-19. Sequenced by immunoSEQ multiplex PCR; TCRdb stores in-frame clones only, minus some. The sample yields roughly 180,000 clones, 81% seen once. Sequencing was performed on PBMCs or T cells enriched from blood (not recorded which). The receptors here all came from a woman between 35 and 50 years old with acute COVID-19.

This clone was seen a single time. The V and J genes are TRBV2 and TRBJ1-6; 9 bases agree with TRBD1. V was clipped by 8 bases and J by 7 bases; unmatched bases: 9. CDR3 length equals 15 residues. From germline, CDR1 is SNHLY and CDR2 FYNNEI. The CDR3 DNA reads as TGTGCCAGCTCCCTACAGGGGGCTATCAATTCACCCCTCCACTTT. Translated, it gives CASSLQGAINSPLHF.

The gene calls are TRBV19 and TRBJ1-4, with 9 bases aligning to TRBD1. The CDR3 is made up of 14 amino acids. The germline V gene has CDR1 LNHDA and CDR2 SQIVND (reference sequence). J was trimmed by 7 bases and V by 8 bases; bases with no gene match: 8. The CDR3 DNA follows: TGTGCCAGTGGGCAGGGACAGGGCCCTGAAAAACTGTTTTTT. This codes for CASGQGQGPEKLFF.

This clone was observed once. The CDR3 loop reads CASSESRQGVGTQYF. The CDR3 DNA reads as TGCGCCAGCAGTGAGAGTCGGCAGGGGGTCGGGACCCAGTACTTC. The chain recombines TRBV10-2 with TRBJ2-5; 7 bases match TRBD1. CDR1 is WSHSY and CDR2 is SAAADI in the germline V gene. V was pared by 2 bases and J by 7 bases, with 10 bases of the junction left unmatched. The CDR3 is 15 amino acids.

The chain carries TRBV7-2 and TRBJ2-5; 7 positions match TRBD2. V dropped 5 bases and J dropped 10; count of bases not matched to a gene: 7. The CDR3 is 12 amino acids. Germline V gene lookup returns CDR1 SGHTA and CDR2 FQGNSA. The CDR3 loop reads CASSRPGGSQYF. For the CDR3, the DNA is TGTGCCAGCAGCCGACCTGGCGGGAGCCAGTACTTC.

This CDR3 is CASSFYGGQYGYTF. The CDR3 nucleotides read TGTGCCAGCAGTTTTTACGGGGGGCAATATGGCTACACCTTC. The V and J genes are TRBV6-5 and TRBJ1-2, with D possibly being TRBD1 (6 bases). The CDR3 length is 14 residues. V shed 4 bases and J shed 5 bases, with 14 bases lying between them. In germline, CDR1 is MNHEY, CDR2 SVGAGI.

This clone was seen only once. CDR3 in amino acids: CASSQDAGTGRSYEQYF. For the CDR3, the DNA is TGCGCCAGCAGCCAAGATGCTGGGACAGGGCGTTCCTACGAGCAGTACTTC. J is TRBJ2-7 and V is TRBV4-1, with 9 bases identical to TRBD1. Unmatched junction bases numbered 7, after V lost 0 bases and J lost 1 base. The germline V gene encodes CDR1 MGHRA and CDR2 YSYEKL. CDR3 length equals 17 residues.

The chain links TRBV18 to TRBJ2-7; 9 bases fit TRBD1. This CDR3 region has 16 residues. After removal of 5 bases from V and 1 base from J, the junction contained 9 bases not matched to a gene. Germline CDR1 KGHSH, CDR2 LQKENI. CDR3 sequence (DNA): TGTGCCAGCTCAGACCGCGGGACAGGGAGTTCCTACGAGCAGTACTTC. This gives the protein CASSDRGTGSSYEQYF.

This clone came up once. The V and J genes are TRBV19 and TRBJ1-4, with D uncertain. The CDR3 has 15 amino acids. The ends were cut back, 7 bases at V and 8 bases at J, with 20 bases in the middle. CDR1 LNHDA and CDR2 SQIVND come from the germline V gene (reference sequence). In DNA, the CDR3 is TGTGCCAGTAACCCGACCCCCGACGGAGCAGAAAAACTGTTTTTT. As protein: CASNPTPDGAEKLFF.

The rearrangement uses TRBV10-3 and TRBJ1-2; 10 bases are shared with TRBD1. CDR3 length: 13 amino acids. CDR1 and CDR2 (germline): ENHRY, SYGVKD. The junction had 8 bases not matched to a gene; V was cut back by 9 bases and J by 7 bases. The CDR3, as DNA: TGTGCCATGGGGACAGGGGATCGGTCTGGCTACACCTTC. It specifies CAMGTGDRSGYTF.

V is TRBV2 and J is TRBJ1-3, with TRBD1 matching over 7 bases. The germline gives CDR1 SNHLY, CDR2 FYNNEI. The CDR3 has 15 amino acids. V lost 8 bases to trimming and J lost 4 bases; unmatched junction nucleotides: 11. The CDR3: CASGKDRSWGNTIYF. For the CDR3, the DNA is TGTGCCAGCGGCAAGGACAGGAGTTGGGGAAACACCATATATTTT.